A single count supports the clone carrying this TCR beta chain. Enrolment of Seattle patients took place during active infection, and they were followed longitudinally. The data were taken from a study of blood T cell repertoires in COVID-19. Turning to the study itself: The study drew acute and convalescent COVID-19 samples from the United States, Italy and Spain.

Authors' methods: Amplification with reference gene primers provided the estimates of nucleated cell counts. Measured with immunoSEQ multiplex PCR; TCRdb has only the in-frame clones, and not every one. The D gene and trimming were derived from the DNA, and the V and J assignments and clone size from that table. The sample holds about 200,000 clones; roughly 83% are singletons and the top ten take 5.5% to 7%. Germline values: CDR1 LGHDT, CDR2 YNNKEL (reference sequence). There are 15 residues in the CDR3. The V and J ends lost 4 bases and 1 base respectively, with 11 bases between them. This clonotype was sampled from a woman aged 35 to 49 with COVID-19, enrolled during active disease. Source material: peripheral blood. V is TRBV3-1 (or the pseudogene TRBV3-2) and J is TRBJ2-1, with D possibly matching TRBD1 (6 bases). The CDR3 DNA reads TGTGCCAGCAGCCGGACAGCTTCTTCCTACAATGAGCAGTTCTTC. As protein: CASSRTASSYNEQFF.